The 14 T cell receptor beta chains given below trace back to one sample, sequenced in a study of CD8 T cells in ankylosing spondylitis. TCRdb ran MiXCR on the 5' RACE reads and lists one entry per CDR3 protein. The table shows 240,000 or so distinct CDR3 sequences, with about 9.1% occurring only once. The material sequenced was blood, either unsorted or a sorted T cell fraction (not recorded which). These receptors were collected from a male donor with ankylosing spondylitis or in good health (not recorded which).

This clonotype was recorded a few times. The chain links TRBV4-2 to TRBJ2-5; D unclear. This CDR3 spans 13 amino acids. Trimming cost V 0 bases and J 3 bases, with 5 bases left between them. CDR1 is LGHNA and CDR2 is YNFKEQ in the germline V gene. The CDR3 nucleotides read TGTGCCAGCAGCCAAGATCTAGAAGAGACCCAGTACTTC. It encodes CASSQDLEETQYF.

This clonotype was observed at least ten times. V and J are TRBV5-5 and TRBJ1-1, with TRBD1 as a possible D gene (5 bases). CDR1 is SGHKS and CDR2 is YYEKEE in the germline V gene (reference sequence). The CDR3 length is 15 residues. V was trimmed by 4 bases and J by 5 bases, leaving 18 bases between them. The CDR3 reads CASSQSNSGFTEAFF. In DNA form, the CDR3 reads TGTGCCAGCAGCCAATCTAACTCAGGGTTTACTGAAGCTTTCTTT.

This clonotype was counted only a few times. CDR3 region: CASSLRTAAAGGYTF. The CDR3 DNA is TGCGCCAGCAGCTTGAGGACAGCGGCGGCTGGAGGCTACACCTTC. This chain uses TRBV5-1 with TRBJ1-2, with TRBD1 as a possible D gene (6 bases). The germline CDR1 and CDR2 sequences are SGHRS and YFSETQ. This CDR3 has 15 amino acids. V was trimmed by 1 base and J by 8 bases, leaving 18 bases between them. Filled out from reference TRBV5-1 and TRBJ1-2, the complete variable domain reads KAGVTQTPRYLIKTRGQQVTLSCSPISGHRSVSWYQQTPGQGLQFLFEYFSETQRNKGNFPGRFSGRQFSNSRSEMNVSTLELGDSALYLCASSLRTAAAGGYTFGSGTRLTVV.

This clonotype came up many times. This chain uses TRBV20-1 with TRBJ2-7, with 7 nucleotides matching TRBD2. The trim removed 3 bases at V and 3 bases at J, leaving 8 bases unmatched. There are 14 residues in the CDR3. Germline V gene sequence: CDR1 DFQATT, CDR2 SNEGSKA (reference sequence). Written as DNA, the CDR3 is TGCAGTGCTAGGGGCCAGCGGGGCCTCTACGAGCAGTACTTC. Protein product: CSARGQRGLYEQYF.

This clonotype was recorded a few times. The rearrangement uses TRBV6-4 and TRBJ2-1; D unresolved. The CDR3 contains 13 residues. Trimming took off 3 bases at V and 7 bases at J, with 10 bases between the two ends. Germline-derived CDR1 and CDR2 are MRHNA and SNTAGT. The CDR3 sequence: CASSEGSPNEQFF. The CDR3 bases are TGTGCCAGCAGTGAAGGCTCCCCGAATGAGCAGTTCTTC.

This clonotype was counted at least ten times. The chain links TRBV11-2 to TRBJ2-5, with TRBD2 matching 8 bases. The CDR3 is 17 residues long. The V segment lost 5 bases and the J segment 2 bases; nucleotides outside the gene matches: 13. Germline V lookup: CDR1 SGHAT, CDR2 FQNNGV. CDR3 amino acids: CASSRSPGLGVQETQYF. CDR3 bases: TGTGCCAGCAGCCGAAGTCCGGGACTAGGGGTACAAGAGACCCAGTACTTC.

This clonotype showed up many times. The rearrangement uses TRBV4-3 and TRBJ2-7, with D perhaps matching TRBD1 (5 bases). This CDR3 comprises 13 residues. V was clipped by 4 bases and J by 2 bases, with 9 bases between them. Germline CDR1 LGHNA, CDR2 YSLEER. CDR3 nucleotides: TGCGCCAGCAGCCTGGACACAACCTACGAGCAGTACTTC. Translating gives CASSLDTTYEQYF.

This clonotype was counted ten times or more. CDR3 residues: CASSPTYQETQYF. DNA for the CDR3: TGTGCCAGCTCACCAACGTATCAAGAGACCCAGTACTTC. J is TRBJ2-5 and V is TRBV18; D not resolved. Trimming left V 2 bases short and J 2 bases short, with 6 bases between. This CDR3 has 13 amino acids. Germline V gene data show CDR1 as KGHSH and CDR2 as LQKENI.

The chain joins TRBV7-9 to TRBJ1-3; D possibly corresponds to TRBD1 (5 bases). This CDR3 comprises 17 residues. Trimming shortened V by 5 bases and J by 1 base, and 18 bases separated the two germline ends. The germline gives CDR1 SEHNR, CDR2 FQNEAQ (reference sequence). CDR3 in amino acids: CASSPPGAGSSGNTIYF. DNA for the CDR3: TGTGCCAGCAGCCCCCCCGGGGCAGGCTCATCTGGAAACACCATATATTTT.

This clonotype was counted many times. The rearrangement joins TRBV14 to TRBJ2-1; 8 bases match TRBD1. Looked up from germline, CDR1 is SGHDN and CDR2 is FVKESK. Unmatched junction bases numbered 4, after V lost 3 bases and J lost 3 bases. There are 15 residues in the CDR3. CDR3 protein: CASSQQTGVYNEQFF. For the CDR3, the DNA is TGTGCCAGCAGCCAGCAGACAGGGGTCTACAATGAGCAGTTCTTC.

This clonotype was seen ten or more times. This sequence joins TRBV19 and TRBJ2-2; a possible D gene is TRBD1 (6 bases). Per germline, CDR1 LNHDA and CDR2 SQIVND (reference sequence). The CDR3 length is 16 residues. The V end was cut by 6 bases, the J end by 1 base, with 15 bases between. As DNA, the CDR3 is TGTGCCAGTAGCCTCACGGGACAAATGAACACCGGGGAGCTGTTTTTT. This gives the protein CASSLTGQMNTGELFF.

This clonotype was recorded many times. The rearrangement links TRBV20-1 to TRBJ2-2; 7 bases are shared with TRBD2. CDR3 size: 14 residues. Germline CDR1 is DFQATT and CDR2 is SNEGSKA (reference sequence). The ends lost 1 base at V and 6 bases at J; junction bases unmatched: 5. CDR3 region: CSARAGGSAGELFF. CDR3 DNA: TGCAGTGCTAGAGCTGGCGGGAGCGCCGGGGAGCTGTTTTTT.

There are a few counts of this clonotype. This chain joins TRBV20-1 and TRBJ1-2; TRBD1 aligns across 9 bases. Trimming at V came to 3 bases and at J to 7 bases, leaving 3 bases not matched to a gene. The CDR3 runs 12 residues. Germline CDR1 reads DFQATT; CDR2 reads SNEGSKA (reference sequence). Here the CDR3 reads CSASLQGAGYTF. The CDR3 DNA follows: TGCAGTGCTAGTCTACAGGGGGCTGGCTACACCTTC.

This clonotype showed up just a few times. This chain links TRBV6-1 with TRBJ2-3; 8 nucleotides agree with TRBD1. CDR3 length equals 13 residues. Per germline, CDR1 MNHNS and CDR2 SASEGT. V shed 6 bases, J shed 4 bases, and the junction held 3 bases outside the gene matches. In DNA form, the CDR3 reads TGTGCCAGCAGCACAGGGGGTGCAGATACGCAGTATTTT. This translates into CASSTGGADTQYF.